Listed below are T cell receptor beta chains from one sample, sequenced in a study of human T cells and chemical hapten exposure. TCRdb reanalysed the RACE reads using MiXCR and keeps one entry per CDR3 protein. The sample has about 47,000 distinct CDR3 sequences; about 4.8% are singletons. The sequencing sample was made of whole blood. Receptors originate from a human donor in good health. Some clones in this sample may be carry-over from other donors' samples. CDR3s include the opening cysteine and the closing phenylalanine or tryptophan. Each record gives: J gene, clone size, D gene, V gene, CDR3 DNA, CDR3 protein. The D gene is left open where the match is weak. Rows may omit the clone size; those that give it use once, few, many or a size class.

TRBJ1-5 many - TRBV28 TGTGCCAGCAGCGGGGGGAGCAGACCCCAGCATTTT CASSGGSRPQHF
TRBJ2-3 few - TRBV14 TGTGCCAGCAGCCCATCGCCGACTAGAAGGACAGATACGCAGTATTTT CASSPSPTRRTDTQYF
TRBJ2-7 many TRBD1 TRBV3-1 TGTGCCAGCAGCCAGGGACAGAACTACGAGCAGTACTTC CASSQGQNYEQYF
TRBJ2-1 few TRBD2 TRBV12-5 TGTGCTAGTGGTTCAGCGGGAGGGAATGATGAGCAGTTCTTC CASGSAGGNDEQFF
TRBJ1-2 few - TRBV7-2 TGTGCCAGCAGCTCGGGGGGCCGAGACTATGGCTACACCTTC CASSSGGRDYGYTF
TRBJ2-5 - TRBD2 TRBV7-6 TGTGCCAGCAGCTCCGCGAACGTGGTAGCGGGAGCGGTTGAGACCCAGTACTTC CASSSANVVAGAVETQYF
TRBJ1-6 - TRBD1 TRBV28 TGTGCCAGCACCCAACCCAGGGGGTATTCACCCCTCCACTTT CASTQPRGYSPLHF
TRBJ2-3 many TRBD2 TRBV2 TGTGCCAGCAGTGAAGGAGGGACTAGAGGGTATTTT CASSEGGTRGYF
TRBJ2-7 many TRBD1 TRBV27 TGTGCCAGCAGTTCCGGGACAGGGTTCGGCTACGAGCAGTACTTC CASSSGTGFGYEQYF
TRBJ2-7 many - TRBV6-1 TGTGCCATACTAAGCAGGTTCTCGTCCGAGCAGTACTTC CAILSRFSSEQYF
TRBJ2-6 many - TRBV11-2 TGTGCCAGCAGCCCGGGCCTCTCTGGGGCCAACGTCCTGACTTTC CASSPGLSGANVLTF
TRBJ2-2 - - TRBV6-1 TGTGCCAGCAGTGAAAACGGTGCAGGGCTTAGTCCCGGGGAGCTGTTTTTT CASSENGAGLSPGELFF
TRBJ2-5 - TRBD1 TRBV28 TGTGCCAGCAGTTTATGGGGGACAGGGGGGCGAGAAGAGACCCAGTACTTC CASSLWGTGGREETQYF
TRBJ2-1 - - TRBV6-1 TGTGCCAGCAGTGAATTAAGAGGGAGTGATGAGCAGTTCTTC CASSELRGSDEQFF
TRBJ1-2 few TRBD1 TRBV12-3/TRBV12-4 TGTGCCAGCAGGCCCGGGACAGGGGGCTTGTATGGCTACACCTTC CASRPGTGGLYGYTF
TRBJ2-3 few TRBD1 TRBV7-6 TGTGCCAGCAGCTTAGAGGGACAGGGGTTTGATACGCAGTATTTT CASSLEGQGFDTQYF
TRBJ2-3 - TRBD2 TRBV5-1 TGCGCCAGCAGCTCGGGACTAGCGGGAGGACGCCCCACCACAGATACGCAGTATTTT CASSSGLAGGRPTTDTQYF
TRBJ1-1 many TRBD1 TRBV28 TGTGCCAGCAGGCCCCGGGGACAGAAAGCTTTCTTT CASRPRGQKAFF
TRBJ2-1 - TRBD2 TRBV2 TGTGCCAGCACTGGGACTAGCGGAACCAATGAGCAGTTCTTC CASTGTSGTNEQFF
TRBJ1-4 few - TRBV6-5 TGTGCCAGCAGTTACTCCTCGGGGCTTGATGGTGAAAAACTGTTTTTT CASSYSSGLDGEKLFF
TRBJ2-1 - - TRBV14 TGTGCCAGCAGCCATGGTGGCTACAATGAGCAGTTCTTC CASSHGGYNEQFF
TRBJ1-1 - - TRBV28 TGTGCCAGCAGATCTCTGGGGGTAGGGACTGAAGCTTTCTTT CASRSLGVGTEAFF
TRBJ1-1 - TRBD1 TRBV13 TGTGCCAGCAGCTCCACGGACACAGGGGTCCCTGAAGCTTTCTTT CASSSTDTGVPEAFF
TRBJ1-2 - TRBD1 TRBV28 TGTGCCAGCAGGCTAACAGGGGGCGCAGCTAACTATGGCTACACCTTC CASRLTGGAANYGYTF
TRBJ2-4 - - TRBV28 TGTGCCAGCAGTTTCGACAGGCTAGCCAAAAACATTCAGTACTTC CASSFDRLAKNIQYF
TRBJ2-3 many TRBD1 TRBV5-1 TGCGCCAGCAGCTTGGTACAACAGGGGGTCCCAGATACGCAGTATTTT CASSLVQQGVPDTQYF
TRBJ1-3 many - TRBV27 TGTGCCAGCAGTTTATGGGTTCCCCGGACAACCACCTTCTTCTCTGGAAACACCATATATTTT CASSLWVPRTTTFFSGNTIYF
TRBJ1-2 many - TRBV29-1 TGCAGCGTTGATTATGGCTACACCTTC CSVDYGYTF
TRBJ1-4 many - TRBV20-1 TGCAGTGCTAGAGGGTTAGCCCTTGAAAAACTGTTTTTT CSARGLALEKLFF
TRBJ2-5 - TRBD2 TRBV20-1 TGCAGTGCTAGAATAAGTCTAGCGGGAGAGGCGGGGAGGGAGACCCAGTACTTC CSARISLAGEAGRETQYF
TRBJ1-1 many - TRBV7-9 TGTGCCAGCAGCTTAGCAGGAATGGAAACTGAAGCTTTCTTT CASSLAGMETEAFF
TRBJ2-3 few - TRBV10-2 TGCGCCAGCAGTGAGTCACTAGCCCAAAGCACAGATACGCAGTATTTT CASSESLAQSTDTQYF
TRBJ2-3 - TRBD2 TRBV5-6 TGTGCCAGCAGCTTAAAACTCCTAGCGGGAGATGGTGATACGCAGTATTTT CASSLKLLAGDGDTQYF
TRBJ2-7 - TRBD2 TRBV3-1 TGTGCCAGCAGCCACGCACTAGCGGGTTTCTACGAGCAGTACTTC CASSHALAGFYEQYF
TRBJ2-3 many TRBD2 TRBV5-5 TGTGCCAGCAGCTTGGCCGCTAGCGGGTCTAGCACAGATACGCAGTATTTT CASSLAASGSSTDTQYF
TRBJ2-3 - TRBD2 TRBV9 TGTGCCAGCAGCGCGACTAGCAGAGGCACAGATACGCAGTATTTT CASSATSRGTDTQYF
TRBJ1-5 medium-sized TRBD1 TRBV2 TGTGCCAGCAGCCTGGGACAGAATAGCAATCAGCCCCAGCATTTT CASSLGQNSNQPQHF
TRBJ1-3 - TRBD1 TRBV9 TGTGCCAGCAGTGGGGGAACAGGGGCTGGAAACACCATATATTTT CASSGGTGAGNTIYF
TRBJ2-5 few TRBD2 TRBV6-5 TGTGCCAGCAGCGGCTCGGGGCCGGGAGGAGAGACCCAGTACTTC CASSGSGPGGETQYF
TRBJ2-7 many - TRBV7-9 TGTGCCAGCAGCTTAAACAGGATACAGGAGCAGTACTTC CASSLNRIQEQYF
TRBJ2-1 few TRBD1 TRBV7-3 TGTGCCAGCAGCTTAACGGGTAGGGGGCAACACAATGAGCAGTTCTTC CASSLTGRGQHNEQFF
TRBJ1-5 many - TRBV20-1 TGCAGTGCTCTTCTGGCTAGCGGAAATCAGCCCCAGCATTTT CSALLASGNQPQHF
TRBJ1-5 few TRBD1 TRBV20-1 TGCAGTGCGACAGGGGCAGGGCAGCCCCAGCATTTT CSATGAGQPQHF
TRBJ2-6 few TRBD1 TRBV6-2/TRBV6-3 TGTGCCAGCAGACGACAGGGGAGCTCTGGGGCCAACGTCCTGACTTTC CASRRQGSSGANVLTF
TRBJ1-6 many - TRBV6-5 TGTGCCAGCAGTCCCGGCTACTATAATTCACCCCTCCACTTT CASSPGYYNSPLHF